These 7 T cell receptor beta chains were all obtained from the same sample, sequenced in a study of identical twins. Each CDR3 protein gets one entry after TCRdb re-called the 5' RACE reads with MiXCR. The data show some 96,000 distinct CDR3 sequences, with 5.9% seen just once and more than 10% held by the top ten. The material sequenced was memory T cells sorted from blood. The origin of the receptors is a woman aged 45 to 65 in good health.

The chain carries TRBV18 and TRBJ1-1, with TRBD1 identical over 8 bases. J was trimmed by 3 bases and V by 5 bases; bases with no gene match: 5. The CDR3 is made up of 14 amino acids. Germline CDR1 is KGHSH and CDR2 is LQKENI. The CDR3 here is CASSADRDYTEAFF. DNA for the CDR3: TGTGCCAGCTCAGCGGACAGGGACTACACTGAAGCTTTCTTT.

This clonotype came up many times. The rearrangement joins TRBV19 to TRBJ1-6, with TRBD1 matching 7 bases. V lost 9 bases to trimming and J lost 3 bases; unmatched junction nucleotides: 2. There are 13 residues in the CDR3. CDR1 and CDR2 (germline): LNHDA, SQIVND (reference sequence). The CDR3 DNA follows: TGTGCCAGCCGGGACAGCTATAATTCACCCCTCCACTTT. This encodes CASRDSYNSPLHF.

This clonotype was counted only a few times. The chain links TRBV20-1 to TRBJ2-1, with D possibly being TRBD1 (6 bases). This CDR3 is built from 15 residues. Trimming shortened V by 4 bases and J by 0 bases, and 13 bases separated the two germline ends. Germline V gene data show CDR1 as DFQATT and CDR2 as SNEGSKA (reference sequence). CDR3 residues: CSANDDRSSYNEQFF. Here the CDR3 DNA reads TGCAGTGCTAACGACGACAGGTCCTCCTACAATGAGCAGTTCTTC.

In this sample, this clonotype turned up many times. The J gene is TRBJ2-2, the V gene TRBV5-1; TRBD2 matches at 11 bases. V lost 1 base, J lost 6 bases, and 11 bases stayed unmatched. The CDR3 has 18 amino acids. Germline V gene data show CDR1 as SGHRS and CDR2 as YFSETQ. CDR3 DNA sequence: TGCGCCAGCAGCTTGACACCCCTAGCGGGAGGCCAGCCCGGGGAGCTGTTTTTT. Amino acids: CASSLTPLAGGQPGELFF.

This clonotype has a count of ten or more. This rearrangement joins TRBV4-2 to TRBJ2-3; 7 bases map to TRBD2. Germline V gives CDR1 LGHNA, CDR2 YNFKEQ. This CDR3 has 13 residues. After removal of 1 base from V and 5 bases from J, the junction contained 0 bases not matched to a gene. CDR3 loop: CASSQAGGDTQYF. The CDR3 coding sequence is TGTGCCAGCAGCCAAGCGGGGGGAGATACGCAGTATTTT.

This clonotype was counted ten times or more. The chain has TRBV6-5 and TRBJ2-3, with D perhaps TRBD1 or TRBD2 (6 bases each). Trimming took 6 bases from V and 5 from J, leaving 18 bases between them. In germline, CDR1 is MNHEY, CDR2 SVGAGI. The CDR3 spans 15 residues. DNA of the CDR3: TGTGCCAGCAGCTCCGGGGGCTACCAAGGAGATACGCAGTATTTT. It translates to CASSSGGYQGDTQYF.

This clonotype occurred many times. The chain recombines TRBV4-1 with TRBJ1-6, with 7 bases identical to TRBD1. Looked up from germline, CDR1 is MGHRA and CDR2 is YSYEKL. Germline trimming cut 0 bases from V and 7 bases from J; bases unmatched to any gene: 9. CDR3 length: 17 residues. CDR3 in amino acids: CASSQDTGGTANSPLHF. CDR3 DNA sequence: TGCGCCAGCAGCCAAGATACCGGGGGGACAGCGAATTCACCCCTCCACTTT.